The clone carrying this T cell receptor (beta chain) was seen many times. Its specificity is unknown. The sample is drawn from a study of early T cells in non-severe SARS-CoV-2 infection. As for the study in general: With bulk RNA from unsorted whole blood as input, sequencing yielded unpaired chains.

General study results and limits: Anti-spike CD8 specificities were favored by VDJdb matching, whose results missed private and CD4 specificities.

Unique molecular identifiers tagged individual cDNA molecules. Each CDR3 protein gets one entry after TCRdb re-called the 5' RACE reads with MiXCR. The sample contains 35,000 to 45,000 distinct CDR3 sequences, about 5% of which appear only once. The germline V gene has CDR1 SEHNR and CDR2 FQNEAQ (reference sequence). Deletions cut 5 bases from V and 0 bases from J, with 19 bases between. There are 18 residues in the CDR3. The sequencing sample was made of whole blood. This chain links TRBV7-9 with TRBJ1-4; TRBD1 might be the D (5 bases). This clonotype originated in an adult who was a healthcare worker with PCR-confirmed SARS-CoV-2 infection or an uninfected control (not recorded which). The CDR3 protein is CASSRGRTPRATNEKLFF. The CDR3 coding sequence is TGTGCCAGCAGCCGTGGACGGACACCGAGGGCAACTAATGAAAAACTGTTTTTT.